Listed below are T cell receptor beta chains from one sample, sequenced in a study of blood T cell repertoires in COVID-19. The data were produced by immunoSEQ multiplex PCR, yet TCRdb's version contains in-frame clones alone and is incomplete. The sample holds some 45,000 clones, approximately 80% seen once. Material for sequencing was peripheral blood. These TCRs come from a man aged 65 to 85 with acute or convalescent COVID-19. The conserved cysteine and the conserved F or W are not part of the CDR3 here.

J,V,CDR3
TRBJ2-7,TRBV18,ASSVRGGSSYEQY
TRBJ1-6,TRBV27,ASSSASSSYNSPLH
TRBJ1-2,TRBV12-3/TRBV12-4,ASSFERLGYT
TRBJ2-7,TRBV19,ASSIKSGQGYEQY
TRBJ1-1,TRBV28,ASSSDRVGTEAF
TRBJ2-2,TRBV27,ASSFSTGSGELF
TRBJ2-7,TRBV15,ATSRGLVNEQY
TRBJ2-3,TRBV19,ASSQQGPDTQY
TRBJ1-2,TRBV7-2,ASSLGELASYT
TRBJ1-4,TRBV2,ASASRGTNEKLF
TRBJ2-7,TRBV19,ASSTRLARPNEQY
TRBJ2-1,TRBV7-3,ASSFSGGNEQF
TRBJ2-3,TRBV7-3,ASSFSGLAGSADTQY
TRBJ1-2,TRBV28,ASSFKGGGYT
TRBJ1-5,TRBV6-6,ASSPLVQGAWGQPQH
TRBJ1-1,TRBV28,ASHRGRVNTEAF
TRBJ2-1,TRBV13,ASSSNYNEQF
TRBJ1-2,TRBV5-5,ASSFGQTHGYT
TRBJ2-3,TRBV5-1,ASSPTSGGRTDTQY
TRBJ1-2,TRBV11-2,ASSPEGVSFPTYGYT
TRBJ1-1,TRBV23-1,ASSQDGTGVNTEAF
TRBJ2-6,TRBV6-1,ASSWGHSGANVLT
TRBJ1-3,TRBV18,ASSPGQGFSGNTIY
TRBJ2-3,TRBV24-1,ATSGGAVDTQY
TRBJ2-3,TRBV7-6,ASSSLAYIELAGGASTDTQY
TRBJ2-7,TRBV4-1,ASSQTGNDEQY
TRBJ2-3,TRBV6-6,ASSYPPGDTQY
TRBJ1-2,TRBV14,ASSQGPGQDYGYT
TRBJ1-6,TRBV2,ASRAGASYNSPLH
TRBJ2-7,TRBV11-2,ASSPRLEAGEQY
TRBJ1-4,TRBV5-4,ASSVGGGGGKNEKLF
TRBJ2-7,TRBV2,ASSSGRGWEQY
TRBJ2-7,TRBV9,ASSGGPTSREQY
TRBJ1-2,TRBV7-2,ASSTDRGLGYT
TRBJ1-1,TRBV3-1/TRBV3-2,ASSQDPDKNTEAF
TRBJ2-3,TRBV9,ASSVGGTDTQY
TRBJ2-1,TRBV5-4,ASSFDREGRF
TRBJ1-5,TRBV28,ASRVGSGDGNQPQH
TRBJ2-1,TRBV19,ASSRAHRNEQF
TRBJ1-1,TRBV2,ASWRTGSRTEAF